These 9 T cell receptor beta chains originate from one sample sequenced in a study of shared clonotypes between healthy human individuals. The assay was immunoSEQ multiplex PCR, and TCRdb's table has in-frame clones only and misses some. This sample carries about 1.1 million clones, 60% to 80% of them seen once, and the ten largest clones take approximately 0.9%. Input material: memory CD4+ T cells from PBMCs. Subset in this sample: CD45RA-negative fraction. The receptors shown here come from a man aged 18 to 35 in good health. Some clones in this sample may be carry-over from other donors' samples.

This clone was counted only a few times. The V and J genes are TRBV27 and TRBJ2-7, with a weak D call TRBD2 (6 bases). CDR3 size: 13 residues. Trimming pared 7 bases from V and 4 bases from J, leaving 14 bases between. Germline V gene data show CDR1 as MNHEY and CDR2 as SMNVEV (reference sequence). CDR3 DNA sequence: TGTGCCAGCAAGGCTAGCGAGGAGTACGAGCAGTACTTC. This encodes CASKASEEYEQYF.

The CDR3 DNA sequence: TGTGCCAGCAGTCCCCGTACCGGGACGGCCTCTGGAAACACCATATATTTT. Its protein is CASSPRTGTASGNTIYF. V gene TRBV27 combines with J gene TRBJ1-3; TRBD1 is a possible D gene (5 bases). This CDR3 spans 17 amino acids. Germline CDR1 MNHEY, CDR2 SMNVEV (reference sequence). Deletions cut 5 bases from V and 0 bases from J, with 17 bases between.

The chain employs TRBV4-2 and TRBJ1-5, with D unresolved. In germline, CDR1 is LGHNA, CDR2 YNFKEQ. The V end lost 2 bases, the J end lost 1 base, and 6 bases lay between the germline ends. This CDR3 contains 14 residues. CDR3 nucleotides: TGTGCCAGCAGCCAATTCGGCAGCAATCAGCCCCAGCATTTT. It specifies CASSQFGSNQPQHF.

This clone appeared once. The J gene is TRBJ2-2, the V gene TRBV4-3, with unresolved D. The CDR3 has 16 residues. Trimming took 5 bases from V and 1 from J, leaving 14 bases between them. Germline assignment: CDR1 LGHNA and CDR2 YSLEER. The CDR3 DNA follows: TGCGCCAGCAGCGGAGACGTAGCCCTGAACACCGGGGAGCTGTTTTTT. It codes for CASSGDVALNTGELFF.

This clone was counted a single time. This rearrangement joins TRBV5-5 to TRBJ2-5; maybe TRBD1 (5 bases). The CDR3 sequence is 15 residues long. Trimming cost V 3 bases and J 4 bases, with 16 bases left between them. Germline CDR1 reads SGHKS; CDR2 reads YYEKEE (reference sequence). CDR3 bases: TGTGCCAGCAGCTATGACAGACGTCGAGTAGAGACCCAGTACTTC. This sequence encodes CASSYDRRRVETQYF.

This clone was picked up many times. The rearrangement links TRBV15 to TRBJ2-5; D is unclear. The end of the DNA is better explained by TRBJ2-7, so the J call may be wrong. This CDR3 has 12 amino acids. Germline CDR1 is LNHNV and CDR2 is YYDKDF (reference sequence). The CDR3 protein is CATSRDEDEQYF. Written as DNA, the CDR3 is TGTGCCACCAGCAGAGATGAGGACGAGCAGTACTTC.

This clone has at least ten counts. This same CDR3 is encoded by further DNA sequences in the sample. The V call is TRBV5-1, the J call TRBJ2-5, with TRBD1 matching over 8 bases. The J segment lost 3 bases and the V segment lost 3 bases, leaving 10 bases of the junction unmatched. Germline CDR1 and CDR2: SGHRS and YFSETQ. CDR3 length equals 16 residues. The CDR3 sequence: CASSYNPGTGEETQYF. Written as DNA, the CDR3 is TGCGCCAGCAGCTACAATCCCGGGACAGGAGAAGAGACCCAGTACTTC.

The V and J genes are TRBV28 and TRBJ1-1; the match to TRBD1 covers 7 bases. Per germline, CDR1 MDHEN and CDR2 SYDVKM. Trimming cost V 2 bases and J 4 bases; bases outside gene matches: 7. This CDR3 is 15 amino acids long. CDR3 protein: CASSLGDSRGTEAFF. The CDR3 coding sequence is TGTGCCAGCAGTTTAGGGGACAGCCGGGGCACTGAAGCTTTCTTT.

The gene calls are TRBV4-1 and TRBJ2-1, with unresolved D. CDR1 MGHRA and CDR2 YSYEKL come from the germline V gene. Deletions cut 8 bases from V and 5 bases from J, with 7 bases between. This CDR3 comprises 11 residues. This CDR3 reads CASWWDNEQFF. The CDR3 DNA reads TGCGCCAGCTGGTGGGACAATGAGCAGTTCTTC.